One sample yielded the 4 T cell receptor beta chains listed below, sequenced in a study of blood T cell repertoires in COVID-19 (dated by TCRdb to 2020 to 2021). Receptor libraries were prepared by the immunoSEQ multiplex PCR assay. TCRdb's version of the immuneACCESS table is confined to in-frame rearrangements and falls short of the full clone set. An unresolved V gene accounts for under half of the shortfall where checked; the remainder is of unknown origin. The sample records 200,000 or so clones, just under 85% of which are singletons. Clones ranked in the top ten supply 6.5% to 7% of the sample. The sequencing sample was made of peripheral blood. All receptors come from a human donor with acute or convalescent COVID-19. The donor label of this sample is uncertain.

V and J are TRBV7-2 and TRBJ2-7, with D perhaps TRBD2 (6 bases). Germline V lookup: CDR1 SGHTA, CDR2 FQGNSA. Trimming left V 2 bases short and J 2 bases short, with 10 bases between. This CDR3 is built from 14 residues. The CDR3 nucleotides are TGTGCCAGCAGCTTAATTTGGGGGGCCTACGAGCAGTACTTC. Its translation is CASSLIWGAYEQYF.

The rearrangement links TRBV2 to TRBJ1-2; D unclear. V lost 1 base and J 4 bases, leaving 10 bases between the germline ends. Germline assignment: CDR1 SNHLY and CDR2 FYNNEI. CDR3 length: 14 amino acids. The CDR3 coding sequence is TGTGCCAGCAGTGAAGGGCAACCCCGCTATGGCTACACCTTC. It codes for CASSEGQPRYGYTF.

Turning to this clone: This specimen includes other DNA sequences encoding the same CDR3. The genes are TRBV6-1 and TRBJ1-5; D is uncertain. The germline V gene encodes CDR1 MNHNS and CDR2 SASEGT. CDR3 length: 14 residues. Trimming left V 2 bases short and J 1 base short, with 6 bases between. The chain's CDR3 is CASSETTSNQPQHF. CDR3 sequence (DNA): TGTGCCAGCAGTGAAACAACGAGCAATCAGCCCCAGCATTTT.

The chain joins TRBV5-4 to TRBJ2-4; TRBD1 matches 8 bases. Germline V gene data show CDR1 as SGHNT and CDR2 as YYREEE (reference sequence). After removal of 4 bases from V and 7 bases from J, the junction contained 10 bases not matched to a gene. CDR3 length equals 15 residues. CDR3 sequence reads: CASSTSGGGFNIQYF. CDR3 coding DNA: TGTGCCAGCAGCACCTCAGGGGGCGGTTTCAACATTCAGTACTTC.